This T cell receptor (beta chain) comes out of a study of cytomegalovirus exposure and HLA in healthy donors. This PCR relied on a set of 60 Vbeta primers and 13 Jbeta primers. Original processing notes: The authors later counted 65 million to 80 million unique TCR beta chains, 9.5 million to 13 million of them shared. Sequencing was performed with immunoSEQ multiplex PCR; in TCRdb, only in-frame clones are kept and a portion is missing. V, J and clone size are those of that table, while D and trimming were read from the DNA. The sample lists about 160,000 clones; over 60% were seen once. This sequence was found in a woman in her fifties or sixties in good health and CMV-seropositive. The sequencing sample was made of PBMCs.

The CDR3 DNA reads TGTGCTAGTGGCCCGGGACACTATAACTCCGGCACTGAAGCTTTCTTT. Its translation is CASGPGHYNSGTEAFF. This chain uses TRBV12-5 with TRBJ1-1; a weak D match, TRBD1 (6 bases). V was cut by 6 bases and J by 4 bases, with 21 bases left in between. The CDR3 loop spans 16 amino acids. Germline values: CDR1 LGHNT, CDR2 FRNRAP.